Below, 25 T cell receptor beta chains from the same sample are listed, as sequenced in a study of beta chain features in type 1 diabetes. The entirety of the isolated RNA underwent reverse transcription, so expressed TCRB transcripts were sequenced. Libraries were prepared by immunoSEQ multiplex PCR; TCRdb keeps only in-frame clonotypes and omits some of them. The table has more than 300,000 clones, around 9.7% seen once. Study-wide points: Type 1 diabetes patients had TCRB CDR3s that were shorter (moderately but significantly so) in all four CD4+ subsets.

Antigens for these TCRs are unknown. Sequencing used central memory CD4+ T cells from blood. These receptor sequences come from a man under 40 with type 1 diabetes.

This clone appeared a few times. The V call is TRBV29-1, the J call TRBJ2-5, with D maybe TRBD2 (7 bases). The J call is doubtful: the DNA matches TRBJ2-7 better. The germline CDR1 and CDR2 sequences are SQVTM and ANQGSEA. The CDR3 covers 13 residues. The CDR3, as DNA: TGCAGCGCTCAAGGGGGGGGCTCCTACGAGCAGTACTTC. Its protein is CSAQGGGSYEQYF.

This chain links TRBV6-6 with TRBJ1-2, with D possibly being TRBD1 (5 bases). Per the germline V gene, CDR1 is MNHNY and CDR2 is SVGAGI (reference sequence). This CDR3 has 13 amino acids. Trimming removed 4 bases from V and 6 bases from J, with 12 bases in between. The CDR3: CASSSTVMNGYTF. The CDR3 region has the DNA TGTGCCAGCAGTTCGACAGTGATGAATGGCTACACCTTC.

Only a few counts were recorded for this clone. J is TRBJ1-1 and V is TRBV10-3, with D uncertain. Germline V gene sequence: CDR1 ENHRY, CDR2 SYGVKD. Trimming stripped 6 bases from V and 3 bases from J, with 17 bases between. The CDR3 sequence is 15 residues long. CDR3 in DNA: TGTGCCATCAGCGCGAGTCAGGAGGCGGACACTGAAGCTTTCTTT. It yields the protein CAISASQEADTEAFF.

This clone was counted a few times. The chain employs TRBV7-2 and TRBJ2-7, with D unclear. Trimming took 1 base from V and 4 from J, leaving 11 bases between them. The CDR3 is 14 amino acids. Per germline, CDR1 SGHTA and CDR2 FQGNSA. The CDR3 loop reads CASSLVSWGYEQYF. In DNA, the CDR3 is TGTGCCAGCAGCTTAGTGTCGTGGGGTTACGAGCAGTACTTC. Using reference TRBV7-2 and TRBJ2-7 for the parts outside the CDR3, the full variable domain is GAGVSQSPSNKVTEKGKDVELRCDPISGHTALYWYRQSLGQGLEFLIYFQGNSAPDKSGLPSDRFSAERTGGSVSTLTIQRTQQEDSAVYLCASSLVSWGYEQYFGPGTRLTVT.

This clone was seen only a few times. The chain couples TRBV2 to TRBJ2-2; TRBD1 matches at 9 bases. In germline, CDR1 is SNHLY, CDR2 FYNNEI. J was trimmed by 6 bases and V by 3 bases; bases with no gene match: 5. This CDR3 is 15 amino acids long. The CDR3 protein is CASSEDRGFAGELFF. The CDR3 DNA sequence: TGTGCCAGCAGTGAGGACAGGGGTTTCGCCGGGGAGCTGTTTTTT. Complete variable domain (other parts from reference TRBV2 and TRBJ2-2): EPEVTQTPSHQVTQMGQEVILRCVPISNHLYFYWYRQILGQKVEFLVSFYNNEISEKSEIFDDQFSVERPDGSNFTLKIRSTKLEDSAMYFCASSEDRGFAGELFFGEGSRLTVL.

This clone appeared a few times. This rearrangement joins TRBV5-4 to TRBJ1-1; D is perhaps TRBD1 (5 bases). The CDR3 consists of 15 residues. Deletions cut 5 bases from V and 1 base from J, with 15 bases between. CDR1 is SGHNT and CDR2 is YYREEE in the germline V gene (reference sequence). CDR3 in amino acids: CASSPTTQGNTEAFF. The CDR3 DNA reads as TGTGCCAGCAGTCCGACTACGCAGGGGAACACTGAAGCTTTCTTT.

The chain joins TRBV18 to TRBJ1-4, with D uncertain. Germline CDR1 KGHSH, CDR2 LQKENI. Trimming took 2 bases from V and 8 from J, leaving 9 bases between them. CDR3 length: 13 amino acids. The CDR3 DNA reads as TGTGCCAGCTCACCAGGGGATCGCGAAAAACTGTTTTTT. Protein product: CASSPGDREKLFF.

The CDR3 sequence is CASSQVTGGGYGYTF. In nucleotides, the CDR3 is TGCGCCAGCAGCCAAGTTACCGGGGGCGGCTATGGCTACACCTTC. The chain couples TRBV4-3 to TRBJ1-2; tentatively, D is TRBD1 (6 bases). The V end was cut by 1 base, the J end by 4 bases, with 13 bases between. This CDR3 is 15 amino acids long. In germline, CDR1 is LGHNA, CDR2 YSLEER.

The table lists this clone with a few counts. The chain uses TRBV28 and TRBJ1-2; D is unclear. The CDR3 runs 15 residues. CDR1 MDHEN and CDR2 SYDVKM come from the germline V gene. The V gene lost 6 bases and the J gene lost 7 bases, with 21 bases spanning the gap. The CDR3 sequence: CASSLGGSQLSGYTF. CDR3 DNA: TGTGCCAGCAGCTTGGGAGGCAGCCAGCTAAGTGGCTACACCTTC.

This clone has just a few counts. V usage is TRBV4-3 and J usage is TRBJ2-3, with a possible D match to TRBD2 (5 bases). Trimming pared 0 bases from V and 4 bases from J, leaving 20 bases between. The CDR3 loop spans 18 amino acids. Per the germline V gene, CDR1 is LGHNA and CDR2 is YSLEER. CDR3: CASSQEGEGGLSSDTQYF. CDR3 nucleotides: TGCGCCAGCAGCCAAGAGGGTGAGGGTGGTCTGTCCTCAGATACGCAGTATTTT.

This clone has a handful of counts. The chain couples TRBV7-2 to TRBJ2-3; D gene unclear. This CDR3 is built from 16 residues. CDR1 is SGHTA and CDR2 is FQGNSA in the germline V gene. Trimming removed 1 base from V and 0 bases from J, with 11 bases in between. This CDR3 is CASSLVPTSSTDTQYF. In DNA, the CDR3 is TGTGCCAGCAGCTTAGTTCCGACTTCTAGCACAGATACGCAGTATTTT.

CDR3 region: CASSVLTGELFF. The CDR3 bases are TGTGCCAGCAGCGTACTCACCGGGGAGCTGTTTTTT. The gene calls are TRBV9 and TRBJ2-2; D ambiguous. The CDR3 has 12 amino acids. The germline CDR1 and CDR2 sequences are SGDLS and YYNGEE. Trimming took off 1 base at V and 4 bases at J, with 2 bases between the two ends.

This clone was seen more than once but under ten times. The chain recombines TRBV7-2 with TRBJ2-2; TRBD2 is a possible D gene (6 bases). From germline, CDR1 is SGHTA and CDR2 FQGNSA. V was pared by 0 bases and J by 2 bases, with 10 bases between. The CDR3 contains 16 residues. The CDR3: CASSLAMGGNTGELFF. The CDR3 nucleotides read TGTGCCAGCAGCTTAGCGATGGGAGGAAACACCGGGGAGCTGTTTTTT. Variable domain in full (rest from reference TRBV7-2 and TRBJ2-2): GAGVSQSPSNKVTEKGKDVELRCDPISGHTALYWYRQSLGQGLEFLIYFQGNSAPDKSGLPSDRFSAERTGGSVSTLTIQRTQQEDSAVYLCASSLAMGGNTGELFFGEGSRLTVL.

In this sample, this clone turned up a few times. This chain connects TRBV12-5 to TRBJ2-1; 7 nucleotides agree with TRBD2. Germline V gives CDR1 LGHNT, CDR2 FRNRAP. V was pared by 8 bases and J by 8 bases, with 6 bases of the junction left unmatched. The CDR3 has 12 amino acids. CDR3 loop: CASSLSGYEQFF. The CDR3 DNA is TGTGCTAGTTCACTTAGCGGGTATGAGCAGTTCTTC.

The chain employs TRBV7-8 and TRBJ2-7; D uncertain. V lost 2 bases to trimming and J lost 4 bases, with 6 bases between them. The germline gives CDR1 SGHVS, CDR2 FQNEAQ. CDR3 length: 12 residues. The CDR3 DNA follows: TGTGCCAGCAGCTTAACCCAGTACGAGCAGTACTTC. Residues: CASSLTQYEQYF.

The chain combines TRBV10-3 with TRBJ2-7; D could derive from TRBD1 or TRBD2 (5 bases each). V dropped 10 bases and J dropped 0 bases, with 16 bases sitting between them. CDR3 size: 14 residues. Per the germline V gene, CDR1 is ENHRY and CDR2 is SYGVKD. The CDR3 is CATVRDGSSYEQYF. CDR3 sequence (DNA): TGTGCCACAGTACGGGACGGTAGCTCCTACGAGCAGTACTTC.

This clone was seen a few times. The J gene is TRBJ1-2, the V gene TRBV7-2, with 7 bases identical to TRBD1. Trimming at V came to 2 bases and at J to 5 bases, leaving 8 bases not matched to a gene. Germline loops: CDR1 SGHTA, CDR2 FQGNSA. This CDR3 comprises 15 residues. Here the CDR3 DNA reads TGTGCCAGCAGCTTACCTCCAGGGGGTCGTTATGGCTACACCTTC. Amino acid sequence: CASSLPPGGRYGYTF. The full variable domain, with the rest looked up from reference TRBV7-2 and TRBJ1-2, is GAGVSQSPSNKVTEKGKDVELRCDPISGHTALYWYRQSLGQGLEFLIYFQGNSAPDKSGLPSDRFSAERTGGSVSTLTIQRTQQEDSAVYLCASSLPPGGRYGYTFGSGTRLTVV.

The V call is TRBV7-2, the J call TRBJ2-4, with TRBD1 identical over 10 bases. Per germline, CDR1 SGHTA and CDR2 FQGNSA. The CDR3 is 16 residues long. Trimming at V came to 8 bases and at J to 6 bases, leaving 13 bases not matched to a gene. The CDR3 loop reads CASARHGTGEGNIQYF. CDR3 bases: TGTGCCAGCGCCCGACACGGGACAGGGGAAGGAAACATTCAGTACTTC.

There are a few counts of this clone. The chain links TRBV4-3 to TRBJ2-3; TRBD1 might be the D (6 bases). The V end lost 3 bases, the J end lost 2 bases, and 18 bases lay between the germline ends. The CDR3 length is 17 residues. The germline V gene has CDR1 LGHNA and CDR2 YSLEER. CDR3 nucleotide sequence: TGCGCCAGCAGCCAGACCCTAGGGGGTACCTACACAGATACGCAGTATTTT. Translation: CASSQTLGGTYTDTQYF.

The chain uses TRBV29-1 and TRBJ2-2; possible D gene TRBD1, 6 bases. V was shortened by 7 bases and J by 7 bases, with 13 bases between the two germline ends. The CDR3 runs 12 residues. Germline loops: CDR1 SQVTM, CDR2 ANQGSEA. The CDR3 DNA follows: TGCAGCGCTGGCCAACAGGGCGGGGAGCTGTTTTTT. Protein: CSAGQQGGELFF.

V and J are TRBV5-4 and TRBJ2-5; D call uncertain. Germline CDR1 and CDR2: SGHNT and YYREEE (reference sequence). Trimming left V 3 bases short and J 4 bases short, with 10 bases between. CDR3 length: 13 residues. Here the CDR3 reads CASSSSEGETQYF. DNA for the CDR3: TGTGCCAGCAGCTCCTCGGAAGGAGAGACCCAGTACTTC.

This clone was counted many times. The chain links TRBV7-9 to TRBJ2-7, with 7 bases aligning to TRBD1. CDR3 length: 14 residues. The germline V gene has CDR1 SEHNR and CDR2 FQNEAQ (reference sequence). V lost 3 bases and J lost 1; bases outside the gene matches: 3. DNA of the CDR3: TGTGCCAGCAGCTTCAGACAGGGTTCCTACGAGCAGTACTTC. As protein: CASSFRQGSYEQYF.

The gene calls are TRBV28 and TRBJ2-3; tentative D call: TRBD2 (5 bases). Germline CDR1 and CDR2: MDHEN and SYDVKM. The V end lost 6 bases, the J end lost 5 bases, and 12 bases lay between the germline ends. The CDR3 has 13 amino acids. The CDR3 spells CASRPADLDTQYF. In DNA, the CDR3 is TGTGCCAGCAGACCCGCGGACTTAGATACGCAGTATTTT.

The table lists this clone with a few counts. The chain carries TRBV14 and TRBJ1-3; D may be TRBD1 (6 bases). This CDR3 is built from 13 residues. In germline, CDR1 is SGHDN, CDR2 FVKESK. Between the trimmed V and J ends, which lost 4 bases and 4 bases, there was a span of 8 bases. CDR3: CASSLRGGNTIYF. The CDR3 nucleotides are TGTGCCAGCAGCCTCAGGGGAGGAAACACCATATATTTT.

The CDR3 nucleotides are TGTGCCAGCAGCCTCCGGACAGCCAGCCTACCGAACACCGGGGAGCTGTTTTTT. Its translation is CASSLRTASLPNTGELFF. The chain employs TRBV7-8 and TRBJ2-2, with a possible D match to TRBD1 (6 bases). The CDR3 has 18 residues. CDR1 is SGHVS, CDR2 FQNEAQ, per germline. V was pared by 5 bases and J by 0 bases, with 19 bases between. Full variable domain (outside the CDR3, taken from reference TRBV7-8 and TRBJ2-2): GAGVSQSPRYKVAKRGQDVALRCDPISGHVSLFWYQQALGQGPEFLTYFQNEAQLDKSGLPSDRFFAERPEGSVSTLKIQRTQQEDSAVYLCASSLRTASLPNTGELFFGEGSRLTVL.